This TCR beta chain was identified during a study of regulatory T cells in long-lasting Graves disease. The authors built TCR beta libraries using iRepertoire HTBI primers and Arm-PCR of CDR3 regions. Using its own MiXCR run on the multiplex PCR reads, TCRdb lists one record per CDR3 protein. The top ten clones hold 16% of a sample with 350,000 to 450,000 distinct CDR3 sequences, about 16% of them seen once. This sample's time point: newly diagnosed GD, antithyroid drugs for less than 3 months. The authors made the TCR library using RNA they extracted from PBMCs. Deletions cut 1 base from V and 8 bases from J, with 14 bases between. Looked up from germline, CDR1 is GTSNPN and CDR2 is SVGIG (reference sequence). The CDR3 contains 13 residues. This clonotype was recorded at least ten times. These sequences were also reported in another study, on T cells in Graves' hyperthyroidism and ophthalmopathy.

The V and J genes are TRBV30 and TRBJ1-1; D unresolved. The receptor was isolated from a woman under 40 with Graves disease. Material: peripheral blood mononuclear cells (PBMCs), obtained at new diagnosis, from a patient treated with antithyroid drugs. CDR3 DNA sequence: TGTGCCTGGAGTGGGCCTAGCGGCAGGGAAGCTTTCTTT. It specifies CAWSGPSGREAFF.